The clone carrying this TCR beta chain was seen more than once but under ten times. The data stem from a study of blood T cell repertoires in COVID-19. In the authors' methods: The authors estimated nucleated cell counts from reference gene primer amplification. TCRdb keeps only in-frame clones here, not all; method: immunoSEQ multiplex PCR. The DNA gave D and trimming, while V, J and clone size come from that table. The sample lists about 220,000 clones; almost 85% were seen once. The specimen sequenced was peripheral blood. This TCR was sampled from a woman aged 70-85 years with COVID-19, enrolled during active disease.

CDR3 sequence: CASSAVPPYDTQYF. The CDR3 region has the DNA TGTGCCAGCAGTGCTGTGCCCCCCTACGATACGCAGTATTTT. The V gene is TRBV2, the J gene TRBJ2-3; D unclear. This CDR3 comprises 14 residues. Looked up from germline, CDR1 is SNHLY and CDR2 is FYNNEI. V dropped 4 bases and J dropped 6 bases, with 14 bases sitting between them.